These T cell receptor beta chains were read from a single sample in a study of control samples from healthy donors and cancer patients. Clones were sequenced by immunoSEQ multiplex PCR, and TCRdb holds only the in-frame ones, with some missing. The sample holds 170,000 or so clones, 85% to 95% seen once. The sequenced sample was blood. The receptors here all came from a man aged 25-45 years in good health. The CDR3 runs from the conserved cysteine through the conserved F or W. The D gene is left open where the match is weak. Only part of the rows carry a size: once, few, many, or a class if the clone is expanded.

.	.	TRBV12-3/TRBV12-4	TRBJ2-1	CASRYSEHEQFF	TGTGCCAGCAGATACTCCGAACATGAGCAGTTCTTC
.	TRBD1	TRBV28	TRBJ1-2	CASRPRTGGGYGYTF	TGTGCCAGCAGACCAAGGACAGGTGGAGGATACGGCTACACCTTC
.	.	TRBV19	TRBJ1-2	CASSSRGSNYGYTF	TGTGCCAGTAGTAGCAGGGGATCTAACTATGGCTACACCTTC
.	.	TRBV3-1/TRBV3-2	TRBJ1-5	CASSRNSNQPQHF	TGTGCCAGCAGCCGAAATAGCAATCAGCCCCAGCATTTT
.	TRBD1	TRBV6-1	TRBJ1-6	CASSEDRGRRRGNSPLHF	TGTGCCAGCAGTGAAGACAGGGGGCGGAGGAGAGGAAATTCACCCCTCCACTTT
.	TRBD1	TRBV3-1/TRBV3-2	TRBJ1-4	CASSQGTGREKLFF	TGTGCCAGCAGCCAAGGGACAGGGCGTGAAAAACTGTTTTTT
once	.	TRBV11-2	TRBJ1-1	CASSLGGAAEAFF	TGTGCCAGCAGCTTGGGCGGGGCTGCTGAAGCTTTCTTT
.	.	TRBV4-1	TRBJ1-2	CASSPQGIANYGYTF	TGCGCCAGCAGCCCACAGGGCATAGCTAACTATGGCTACACCTTC
.	TRBD2	TRBV6-6	TRBJ2-7	CASSYSYSTSGEQYF	TGTGCCAGCAGTTACTCGTATTCGACTAGCGGAGAGCAGTACTTC
.	TRBD2	TRBV29-1	TRBJ2-3	CSDKGLAGGSTDTQYF	TGCAGCGACAAGGGACTAGCGGGAGGTTCCACAGATACGCAGTATTTT
.	.	TRBV29-1	TRBJ2-5	CSANRDTRETQYF	TGCAGCGCCAACCGGGACACACGAGAGACCCAGTACTTC
.	TRBD1	TRBV7-2	TRBJ1-5	CASSLGQGAWQPQHF	TGTGCCAGCAGCTTAGGACAGGGGGCTTGGCAGCCCCAGCATTTT
once	.	TRBV5-6	TRBJ2-3	CASSLRRSSTDTQYF	TGTGCCAGCAGCTTGCGGAGATCTAGCACAGATACGCAGTATTTT
.	.	TRBV7-2	TRBJ2-5	CASSSSRETQYF	TGTGCCAGCAGCTCCTCCAGGGAGACCCAGTACTTC
.	.	TRBV6-4	TRBJ2-7	CASAGGGQGIYEQYF	TGTGCCAGCGCGGGAGGTGGACAGGGGATATACGAGCAGTACTTC
.	TRBD2	TRBV25-1	TRBJ2-1	CASSRGGAYNEQFF	TGTGCCAGCAGTCGGGGGGGAGCCTACAATGAGCAGTTCTTC
.	TRBD2	TRBV19	TRBJ2-1	CASSMSSGFVYNEQFF	TGTGCCAGTAGTATGTCTAGCGGCTTCGTCTACAATGAGCAGTTCTTC
.	TRBD1	TRBV3-1/TRBV3-2	TRBJ1-1	CASSQGQGGTEAFF	TGTGCCAGCAGCCAAGGACAGGGTGGCACTGAAGCTTTCTTT
.	.	TRBV5-5	TRBJ2-3	CASSPGPTDTQYF	TGTGCCAGCAGCCCGGGACCGACAGATACGCAGTATTTT
.	TRBD1	TRBV6-5	TRBJ1-1	CASRRTGETEAFF	TGTGCCAGCAGGAGGACAGGGGAGACTGAAGCTTTCTTT
few	.	TRBV7-2	TRBJ2-2	CASSLRHAGELFF	TGTGCCAGCAGCTTAAGACACGCCGGGGAGCTGTTTTTT
.	TRBD2	TRBV4-1	TRBJ2-3	CASSQESSGGAGTQYF	TGCGCCAGCAGCCAAGAATCTAGCGGGGGGGCCGGGACGCAGTATTTT
.	.	TRBV7-8	TRBJ2-5	CASSPGQGETQYF	TGTGCCAGCAGCCCGGGGCAGGGGGAGACCCAGTACTTC
.	.	TRBV12-3/TRBV12-4	TRBJ1-6	CASSGTNNSPLHF	TGTGCCAGCAGTGGAACAAATAATTCACCCCTCCACTTT
.	.	TRBV28	TRBJ2-2	CASRLAGGTGELFF	TGTGCCAGCAGATTGGCCGGAGGGACCGGGGAGCTGTTTTTT
.	.	TRBV29-1	TRBJ2-2	CSVEERLNTGELFF	TGCAGCGTTGAAGAGCGGCTTAACACCGGGGAGCTGTTTTTT
.	.	TRBV12-3/TRBV12-4	TRBJ1-1	CASSLVGGTEAFF	TGTGCCAGCAGTTTAGTGGGGGGAACTGAAGCTTTCTTT
.	.	TRBV3-1/TRBV3-2	TRBJ1-1	CASSQDGGRNTEAFF	TGTGCCAGCAGCCAAGATGGGGGAAGGAACACTGAAGCTTTCTTT
.	.	TRBV6-5	TRBJ2-1	CASSYSVGDAAEQFF	TGTGCCAGCAGTTACTCTGTAGGGGACGCGGCTGAGCAGTTCTTC
.	.	TRBV18	TRBJ1-1	CATLVSMGFPGTEAFF	TGTGCCACTCTCGTCTCCATGGGGTTTCCAGGCACTGAAGCTTTCTTT
.	.	TRBV6-6	TRBJ1-1	CASSYSGGKPRAFF	TGTGCCAGCAGTTACTCGGGGGGGAAGCCCAGGGCTTTCTTT
.	.	TRBV10-1	TRBJ2-3	CASRGRKSTDTQYF	TGCGCCAGCAGAGGACGGAAGAGCACAGATACGCAGTATTTT
.	.	TRBV7-9	TRBJ1-5	CASSSTGAGQPQHF	TGTGCCAGCAGCTCTACGGGGGCAGGGCAGCCCCAGCATTTT
.	.	TRBV1	TRBJ1-2	CTSSQAVTGNGYGYTF	TGCACCAGCAGCCAAGCAGTGACGGGGAACGGGTATGGCTACACCTTC
.	TRBD1	TRBV7-2	TRBJ1-6	CASSLIPGQYNSPLHF	TGTGCCAGCAGCTTGATACCGGGACAGTATAATTCACCCCTCCACTTT
.	TRBD2	TRBV27	TRBJ2-5	CASSTDTRLAGETQYF	TGTGCCAGCAGTACCGACACCCGACTAGCGGGAGAGACCCAGTACTTC
.	.	TRBV6-1	TRBJ1-6	CASSDQAQNSPLHF	TGTGCCAGCAGTGATCAGGCCCAGAATTCACCCCTCCACTTT
once	.	TRBV5-1	TRBJ1-5	CASSLSGGSNQPQHF	TGCGCCAGCAGCTTGTCTGGAGGTAGCAATCAGCCCCAGCATTTT
.	.	TRBV2	TRBJ2-6	CASSEEGGSGANVLTF	TGTGCCAGCAGTGAAGAAGGCGGATCTGGGGCCAACGTCCTGACTTTC
.	TRBD1	TRBV6-1	TRBJ1-1	CASSKVPGQGLGTEAFF	TGTGCCAGCAGTAAAGTCCCGGGACAGGGTTTGGGAACTGAAGCTTTCTTT
.	.	TRBV28	TRBJ2-1	CASSSSLRYNEQFF	TGTGCCAGCAGTTCATCCTTAAGATACAATGAGCAGTTCTTC
.	.	TRBV24-1	TRBJ2-2	CATSDHRDPTVGELFF	TGTGCCACCAGTGATCACCGGGACCCTACGGTGGGGGAGCTGTTTTTT
.	.	TRBV25-1	TRBJ1-1	CASGTTGNTEAFF	TGTGCCAGCGGGACGACAGGGAACACTGAAGCTTTCTTT
.	.	TRBV6-5	TRBJ1-1	CASSRTVLNTEAFF	TGTGCCAGCAGCCGGACAGTTCTTAACACTGAAGCTTTCTTT
few	.	TRBV27	TRBJ2-3	CASSSTDTQYF	TGTGCCAGCAGTTCCACAGATACGCAGTATTTT
.	TRBD1	TRBV9	TRBJ1-2	CASSEGGTVGYTF	TGTGCCAGCAGCGAGGGAGGGACAGTTGGCTACACCTTC
once	TRBD1	TRBV7-2	TRBJ2-1	CASRQGQTSYNEQFF	TGTGCCAGCAGACAGGGACAGACCTCCTACAATGAGCAGTTCTTC
.	TRBD2	TRBV5-4	TRBJ2-2	CASSSSGGHTGELFF	TGTGCCAGCAGCTCTAGCGGGGGGCACACCGGGGAGCTGTTTTTT
.	.	TRBV19	TRBJ1-2	CASSMRARGYGYTF	TGTGCCAGTAGTATGAGAGCGCGGGGCTATGGCTACACCTTC
.	.	TRBV9	TRBJ2-5	CASSGGGPTGRETQYF	TGTGCCAGCAGCGGAGGGGGGCCCACAGGGAGGGAGACCCAGTACTTC
.	.	TRBV6-6	TRBJ2-5	CASSYSLKETQYF	TGTGCCAGCAGTTACTCGTTGAAAGAGACCCAGTACTTC